These 24 T cell receptor beta chains came from one sample sequenced in a study of T cell responses to AZD1222 COVID-19 vaccine. The protocol was immunoSEQ multiplex PCR, while the TCRdb copy is restricted to in-frame clones and leaves out a portion. This sample has 140,000 to 150,000 clones, with 70% to 90% found just once. Sample: peripheral blood, taken on day 0 of AZD1222 vaccination. The source of these receptors is an adult in good health.

The V call is TRBV5-1, the J call TRBJ1-6; D is possibly TRBD1 (6 bases). CDR3 size: 19 residues. CDR1 is SGHRS and CDR2 is YFSETQ in the germline V gene. Trimming removed 4 bases from V and 3 bases from J, with 23 bases in between. The CDR3 region is CASSKGTVQGNLYNSPLHF. DNA for the CDR3: TGCGCCAGCAGCAAGGGGACCGTACAGGGAAACCTCTATAATTCACCCCTCCACTTT.

The CDR3 DNA reads TGTGCCGGGCACCCTAACAGGGAGGACTATGGCTACACCTTC. Protein product: CAGHPNREDYGYTF. The J gene is TRBJ1-2, the V gene TRBV6-5; possible D gene TRBD1, 6 bases. Germline V gene lookup returns CDR1 MNHEY and CDR2 SVGAGI. There are 14 residues in the CDR3. Trimming stripped 11 bases from V and 3 bases from J, with 19 bases between.

The rearrangement joins TRBV18 to TRBJ2-5, with TRBD2 identical over 9 bases. The V gene's germline CDR1 is KGHSH and CDR2 LQKENI. Germline trimming cut 6 bases from V and 5 bases from J; bases unmatched to any gene: 4. The CDR3 is 13 amino acids. The CDR3 sequence is CASSSGLAETQYF. CDR3 nucleotide sequence: TGTGCCAGCTCTTCCGGACTAGCGGAGACCCAGTACTTC.

The chain carries TRBV7-3 and TRBJ1-1, with 8 bases fitting TRBD1. Germline trimming cut 2 bases from V and 4 bases from J; bases unmatched to any gene: 9. CDR3 length: 16 amino acids. Germline CDR1 is SGHTA and CDR2 is FQGTGA. CDR3 residues: CASSLSGRGQATEAFF. The DNA of the CDR3 is TGTGCCAGCAGCTTATCGGGCAGGGGGCAGGCCACTGAAGCTTTCTTT.

The table lists this clone with a count of one. V is TRBV28 and J is TRBJ1-2, with D unclear. This CDR3 is built from 13 residues. The V end lost 6 bases, the J end lost 8 bases, and 16 bases lay between the germline ends. Germline CDR1 reads MDHEN; CDR2 reads SYDVKM. The CDR3: CASSKNVGFGYTF. CDR3 nucleotides: TGTGCCAGCAGCAAAAACGTGGGGTTCGGCTACACCTTC.

The sample holds a few counts of this clone. The chain couples TRBV15 to TRBJ1-1, with D maybe TRBD1 (6 bases). In germline, CDR1 is LNHNV, CDR2 YYDKDF (reference sequence). The V gene lost 3 bases and the J gene lost 5 bases, with 19 bases spanning the gap. The CDR3 consists of 16 residues. In DNA form, the CDR3 reads TGTGCCACCAGCAGGGGGGGGGCGCATAGCCGGACTGAAGCTTTCTTT. Translation: CATSRGGAHSRTEAFF.

This clone showed up just once. DNA of the CDR3: TGTGCCAGTAGTAATCGCGTTAAGATGCGTATCGCAACTAATGAAAAACTGTTTTTT. Amino acid sequence: CASSNRVKMRIATNEKLFF. V gene TRBV19 combines with J gene TRBJ1-4; D gene unclear. The CDR3 loop spans 19 amino acids. Germline-derived CDR1 and CDR2 are LNHDA and SQIVND (reference sequence). V was pared by 4 bases and J by 0 bases, with 21 bases between.

V is TRBV9 and J is TRBJ2-3; no definite D call. This CDR3 is 13 amino acids long. Germline CDR1 and CDR2: SGDLS and YYNGEE. The V gene lost 0 bases and the J gene lost 6 bases, with 8 bases spanning the gap. CDR3 in amino acids: CASSVGQPDTQYF. CDR3 nucleotide sequence: TGTGCCAGCAGCGTAGGCCAGCCCGATACGCAGTATTTT.

This chain uses TRBV6-4 with TRBJ1-1; 7 positions match TRBD1. Germline CDR1 is MRHNA and CDR2 is SNTAGT. The CDR3 extends over 12 amino acids. The junction had 4 bases not matched to a gene; V was cut back by 4 bases and J by 8 bases. The CDR3 bases are TGTGCCAGCAGTGGGAAGACAGGGGAAGCTTTCTTT. Translating gives CASSGKTGEAFF.

The chain is built from TRBV10-3 and TRBJ2-3; 14 nucleotides agree with TRBD2. The CDR3 totals 17 residues. CDR1 is ENHRY and CDR2 is SYGVKD in the germline V gene. The trim removed 3 bases at V and 8 bases at J, leaving 10 bases unmatched. The CDR3 region is CAISESPGLAGGGTQYF. The CDR3 DNA reads as TGTGCCATCAGTGAAAGTCCCGGACTAGCGGGGGGCGGTACGCAGTATTTT.

In this sample, this clone turned up a few times. V is TRBV7-9 and J is TRBJ1-6; weak D call: TRBD1 (6 bases). Germline-derived CDR1 and CDR2 are SEHNR and FQNEAQ (reference sequence). Trimming cost V 7 bases and J 8 bases, with 18 bases left between them. The CDR3 contains 15 residues. CDR3 loop: CASKRGAFWDSPLHF. Here the CDR3 DNA reads TGTGCCAGCAAAAGGGGGGCATTCTGGGATTCACCCCTCCACTTT. The entire variable domain, with the rest obtained from reference TRBV7-9 and TRBJ1-6, is as follows: DTGVSQNPRHKITKRGQNVTFRCDPISEHNRLYWYRQTLGQGPEFLTYFQNEAQLEKSRLLSDRFSAERPKGSFSTLEIQRTEQGDSAMYLCASKRGAFWDSPLHFGNGTRLTVT.

This chain links TRBV6-2 or TRBV6-3 with TRBJ1-1, with TRBD1 as a possible D gene (6 bases). The length of the CDR3 is 14 residues. V lost 5 bases to trimming and J lost 6 bases, with 16 bases between them. The germline CDR1 and CDR2 sequences are MNHEY and SVGEGT. CDR3 in amino acids: CASSNHGEGAEAFF. The CDR3 nucleotides read TGTGCCAGCAGTAACCATGGGGAGGGGGCTGAAGCTTTCTTT.

The chain joins TRBV5-5 to TRBJ1-1; D uncertain. Trimming stripped 0 bases from V and 0 bases from J, with 6 bases between. Germline loops: CDR1 SGHKS, CDR2 YYEKEE (reference sequence). The CDR3 is made up of 14 amino acids. DNA of the CDR3: TGTGCCAGCAGCTTGGGAGTCATGAACACTGAAGCTTTCTTT. Its protein is CASSLGVMNTEAFF.

This rearrangement joins TRBV28 to TRBJ2-7; possible D gene TRBD1, 6 bases. V was shortened by 3 bases and J by 6 bases, with 12 bases between the two germline ends. Germline V gene sequence: CDR1 MDHEN, CDR2 SYDVKM. CDR3 size: 13 residues. CDR3 DNA: TGTGCCAGCAGTTTCATCAGGGGCCCCGAGCAGTACTTC. Encoded protein: CASSFIRGPEQYF.

This rearrangement joins TRBV6-6 to TRBJ2-7; D might be TRBD2 (5 bases). V was shortened by 8 bases and J by 0 bases, with 14 bases between the two germline ends. CDR3 size: 14 residues. In germline, CDR1 is MNHNY, CDR2 SVGAGI (reference sequence). CDR3 DNA sequence: TGTGCCAGCGGCGGAGCGGCCACCTCCTACGAGCAGTACTTC. It codes for CASGGAATSYEQYF.

Only one count was recorded for this clone. V and J are TRBV3-1 (or the pseudogene TRBV3-2) and TRBJ2-7; D is possibly TRBD1 (5 bases). Germline CDR1 reads LGHDT; CDR2 reads YNNKEL (reference sequence). This CDR3 is built from 13 residues. Trimming removed 3 bases from V and 2 bases from J, with 8 bases in between. This CDR3 reads CASSQPRAYEQYF. CDR3 sequence (DNA): TGTGCCAGCAGCCAGCCCAGGGCCTACGAGCAGTACTTC.

The chain combines TRBV3-1 (or the pseudogene TRBV3-2) with TRBJ2-2, with TRBD2 matching over 9 bases. From germline, CDR1 is LGHDT and CDR2 YNNKEL (reference sequence). The CDR3 covers 18 residues. V lost 4 bases to trimming and J lost 0 bases; unmatched junction nucleotides: 9. The CDR3 loop reads CASSLNPQRGANTGELFF. The CDR3 nucleotides are TGTGCCAGCAGCCTCAACCCCCAGCGGGGGGCGAACACCGGGGAGCTGTTTTTT.

This clone showed up just a few times. The chain combines TRBV5-1 with TRBJ1-5; D unclear. This CDR3 spans 14 amino acids. The germline V gene has CDR1 SGHRS and CDR2 YFSETQ. Between the trimmed V and J ends, which lost 0 bases and 4 bases, there was a span of 8 bases. CDR3 DNA sequence: TGCGCCAGCAGCTTGGGCCCCTCTAATCAGCCCCAGCATTTT. Its translation: CASSLGPSNQPQHF.

The chain combines TRBV5-4 with TRBJ2-1; D not certain. CDR3 length: 13 residues. Germline values: CDR1 SGHNT, CDR2 YYREEE (reference sequence). The ends were cut back, 4 bases at V and 7 bases at J, with 12 bases in the middle. CDR3 protein: CASSQDGLNEQFF. CDR3 DNA: TGTGCCAGCAGCCAGGACGGCCTAAATGAGCAGTTCTTC.

This rearrangement joins TRBV9 to TRBJ2-2; 7 nucleotides line up with TRBD1. The CDR3 is made up of 15 amino acids. Germline trimming cut 2 bases from V and 3 bases from J; bases unmatched to any gene: 4. Germline V lookup: CDR1 SGDLS, CDR2 YYNGEE. CDR3 bases: TGTGCCAGCAGCGTCAGGGGGTCGGACACCGGGGAGCTGTTTTTT. This translates into CASSVRGSDTGELFF.

The chain recombines TRBV5-4 with TRBJ2-7; D gene unclear. The germline V gene has CDR1 SGHNT and CDR2 YYREEE (reference sequence). V lost 2 bases to trimming and J lost 2 bases, with 8 bases between them. This CDR3 is 13 amino acids long. The CDR3 bases are TGTGCCAGCAGCTTTGGGTTCGCCTACGAGCAGTACTTC. This translates into CASSFGFAYEQYF.

V and J are TRBV19 and TRBJ2-5; the D is unclear. The germline V gene has CDR1 LNHDA and CDR2 SQIVND (reference sequence). CDR3 size: 11 residues. V dropped 5 bases and J dropped 5 bases, with 6 bases sitting between them. The CDR3 DNA is TGTGCCAGTAGTTCGGGCGAGACCCAGTACTTC. This sequence encodes CASSSGETQYF.

V usage is TRBV7-2 and J usage is TRBJ1-3; a weak D match, TRBD1 (6 bases). This CDR3 region has 13 residues. Germline V gene data show CDR1 as SGHTA and CDR2 as FQGNSA. The V end was cut by 9 bases, the J end by 4 bases, with 13 bases between. DNA of the CDR3: TGTGCCAGTAGTATGGGGGCCGGAAACACCATATATTTT. Protein sequence: CASSMGAGNTIYF.

The chain links TRBV15 to TRBJ2-7; D is perhaps TRBD1 (5 bases). Germline V CDR1 and CDR2: LNHNV, YYDKDF (reference sequence). The CDR3 sequence is 15 residues long. The V and J ends lost 1 base and 3 bases respectively, with 13 bases between them. In DNA form, the CDR3 reads TGTGCCACCAGCAGAGTTTACAGTCAGGGCTACGAGCAGTACTTC. Protein sequence: CATSRVYSQGYEQYF.